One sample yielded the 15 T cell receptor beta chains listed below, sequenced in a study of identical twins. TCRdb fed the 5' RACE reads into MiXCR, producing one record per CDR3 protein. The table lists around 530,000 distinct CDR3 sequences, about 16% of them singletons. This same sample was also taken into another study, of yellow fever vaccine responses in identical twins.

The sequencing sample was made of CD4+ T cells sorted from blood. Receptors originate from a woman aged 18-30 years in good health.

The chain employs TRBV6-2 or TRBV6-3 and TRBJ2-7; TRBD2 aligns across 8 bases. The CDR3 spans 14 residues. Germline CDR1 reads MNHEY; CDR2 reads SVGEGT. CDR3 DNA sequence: TGTGTTACACAGTACCGGGGGGGGCGTAGCGAGCAGTACGTC. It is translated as CVTQYRGGRSEQYV.

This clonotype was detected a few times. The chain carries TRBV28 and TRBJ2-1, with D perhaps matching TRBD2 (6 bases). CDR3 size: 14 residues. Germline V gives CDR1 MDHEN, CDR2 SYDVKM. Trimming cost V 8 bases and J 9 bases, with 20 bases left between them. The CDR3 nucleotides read TGTGCCAGCCATGTTAGGGACTTTCTGGGTGAGCAGTTCTTC. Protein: CASHVRDFLGEQFF.

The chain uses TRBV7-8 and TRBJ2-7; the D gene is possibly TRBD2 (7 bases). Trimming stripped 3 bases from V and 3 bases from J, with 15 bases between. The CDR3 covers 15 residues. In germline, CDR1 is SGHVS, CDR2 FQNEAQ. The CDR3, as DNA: TGTGCCAGCAGCTTCTCACAGGGAGGGGTCTACGAGCAGTACTTC. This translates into CASSFSQGGVYEQYF.

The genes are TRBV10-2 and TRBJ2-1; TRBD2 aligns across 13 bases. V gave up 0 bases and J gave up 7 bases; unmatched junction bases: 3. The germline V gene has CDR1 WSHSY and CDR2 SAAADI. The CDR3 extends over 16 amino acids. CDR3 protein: CASSESETSGRNEQFF. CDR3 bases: TGCGCCAGCAGTGAGTCCGAGACTAGCGGGAGGAATGAGCAGTTCTTC.

This CDR3 reads CASSSQTLNTEAFF. The CDR3 region has the DNA TGTGCCAGCTCATCCCAGACCCTGAACACTGAAGCTTTCTTT. This rearrangement joins TRBV18 to TRBJ1-1; the D is unclear. Trimming left V 5 bases short and J 0 bases short, with 10 bases between. Per the germline V gene, CDR1 is KGHSH and CDR2 is LQKENI. This CDR3 is 14 amino acids long.

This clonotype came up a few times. As DNA, the CDR3 is TGTGCCAGCAGCTTGGGGGGCGGGACAGGATCTAACTATGGCTACACCTTC. Protein: CASSLGGGTGSNYGYTF. The chain joins TRBV5-5 to TRBJ1-2; 8 bases agree with TRBD1. V dropped 0 bases and J dropped 0; count of bases not matched to a gene: 7. CDR3 size: 17 residues. Germline values: CDR1 SGHKS, CDR2 YYEKEE (reference sequence).

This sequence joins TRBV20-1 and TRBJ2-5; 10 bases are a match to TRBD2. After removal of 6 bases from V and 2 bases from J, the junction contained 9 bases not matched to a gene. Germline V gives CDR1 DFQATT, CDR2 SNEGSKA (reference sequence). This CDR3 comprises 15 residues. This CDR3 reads CSANSLAGDQETQYF. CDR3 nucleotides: TGCAGTGCCAATTCGCTAGCGGGGGATCAAGAGACCCAGTACTTC.

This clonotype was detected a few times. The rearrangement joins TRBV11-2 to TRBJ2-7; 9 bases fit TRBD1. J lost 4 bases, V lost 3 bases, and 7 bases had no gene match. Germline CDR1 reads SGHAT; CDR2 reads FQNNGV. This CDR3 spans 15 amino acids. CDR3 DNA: TGTGCCAGCAGCTTGGCCGGGACAGGGATTTACGAGCAGTACGTC. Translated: CASSLAGTGIYEQYV.

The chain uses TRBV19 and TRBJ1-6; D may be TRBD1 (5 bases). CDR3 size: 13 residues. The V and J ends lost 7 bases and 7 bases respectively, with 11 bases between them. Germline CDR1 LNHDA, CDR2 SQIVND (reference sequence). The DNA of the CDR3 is TGTGCCAGTAACGACGACAGAAATTCACCCCTCCACTTT. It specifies CASNDDRNSPLHF.

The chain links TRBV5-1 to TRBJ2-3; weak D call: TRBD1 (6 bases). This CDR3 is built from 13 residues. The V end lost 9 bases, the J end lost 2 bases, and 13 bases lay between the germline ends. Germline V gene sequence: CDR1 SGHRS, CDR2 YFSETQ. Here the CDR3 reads CATRTENTDTQYF. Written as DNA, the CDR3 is TGCGCCACCCGGACAGAGAACACAGATACGCAGTATTTT.

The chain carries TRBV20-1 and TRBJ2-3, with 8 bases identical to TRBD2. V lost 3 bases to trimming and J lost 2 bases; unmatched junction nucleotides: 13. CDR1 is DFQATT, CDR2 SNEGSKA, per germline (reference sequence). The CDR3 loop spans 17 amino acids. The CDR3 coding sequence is TGCAGTGCTAGTTTGACTAGCGCGACGCGGCACACAGATACGCAGTATTTT. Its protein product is CSASLTSATRHTDTQYF.

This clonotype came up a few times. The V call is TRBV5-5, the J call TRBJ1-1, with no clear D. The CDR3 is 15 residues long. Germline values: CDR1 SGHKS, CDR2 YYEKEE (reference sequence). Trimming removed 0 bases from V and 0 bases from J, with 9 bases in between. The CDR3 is CASSLVRVMNTEAFF. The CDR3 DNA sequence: TGTGCCAGCAGCTTGGTCCGGGTCATGAACACTGAAGCTTTCTTT.

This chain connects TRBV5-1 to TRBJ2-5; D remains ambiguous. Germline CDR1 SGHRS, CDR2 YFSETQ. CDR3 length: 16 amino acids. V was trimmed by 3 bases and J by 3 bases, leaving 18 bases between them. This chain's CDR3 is CASSSRRSDGEETQYF. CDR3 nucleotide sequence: TGCGCCAGCAGCTCGCGTAGGAGTGACGGAGAAGAGACCCAGTACTTC.

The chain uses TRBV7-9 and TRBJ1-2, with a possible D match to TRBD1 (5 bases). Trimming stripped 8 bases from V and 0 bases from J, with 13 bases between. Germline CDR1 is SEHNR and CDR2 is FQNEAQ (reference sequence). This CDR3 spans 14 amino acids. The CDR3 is CASEGQASNYGYTF. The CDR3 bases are TGTGCCAGCGAGGGGCAGGCGTCTAACTATGGCTACACCTTC. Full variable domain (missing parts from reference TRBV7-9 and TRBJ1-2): DTGVSQNPRHKITKRGQNVTFRCDPISEHNRLYWYRQTLGQGPEFLTYFQNEAQLEKSRLLSDRFSAERPKGSFSTLEIQRTEQGDSAMYLCASEGQASNYGYTFGSGTRLTVV.

The CDR3 nucleotides read TGTGCCAGCAGCGTAAGTTCGGGGGACTGGCAATCCAATGAGCAGTTCTTC. This encodes CASSVSSGDWQSNEQFF. This sequence joins TRBV9 and TRBJ2-1, with D possibly being TRBD2 (6 bases). CDR1 is SGDLS, CDR2 YYNGEE, per germline. The germline V and J ends were trimmed by 1 base and 6 bases, with 20 bases remaining between them. The CDR3 is 17 residues long.